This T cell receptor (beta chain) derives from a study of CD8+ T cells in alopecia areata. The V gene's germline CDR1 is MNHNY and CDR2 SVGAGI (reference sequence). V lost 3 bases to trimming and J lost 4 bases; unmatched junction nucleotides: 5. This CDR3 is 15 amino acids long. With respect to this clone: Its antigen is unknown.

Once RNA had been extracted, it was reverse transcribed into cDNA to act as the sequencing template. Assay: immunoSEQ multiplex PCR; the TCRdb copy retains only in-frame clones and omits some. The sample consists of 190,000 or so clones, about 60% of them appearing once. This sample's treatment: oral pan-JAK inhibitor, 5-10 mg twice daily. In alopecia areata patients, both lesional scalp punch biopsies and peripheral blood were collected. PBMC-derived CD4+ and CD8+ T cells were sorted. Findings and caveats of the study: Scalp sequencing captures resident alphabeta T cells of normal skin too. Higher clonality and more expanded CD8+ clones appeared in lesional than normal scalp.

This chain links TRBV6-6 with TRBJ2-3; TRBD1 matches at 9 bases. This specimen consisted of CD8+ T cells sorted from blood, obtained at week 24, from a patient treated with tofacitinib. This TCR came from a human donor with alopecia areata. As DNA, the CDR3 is TGTGCCAGCAGTTATTCGACAGGGGGGTCAGATACGCAGTATTTT. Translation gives CASSYSTGGSDTQYF.